A selection of T cell receptor beta chains follows, all from one sample in a study of human T cells and chemical hapten exposure. TCRdb passed the RACE reads through MiXCR, listing each CDR3 protein once. The table shows 95,000 to 100,000 distinct CDR3 sequences, with 10% to 11% occurring only once. Sequencing was performed on whole blood, taken in connection with sensitization to the hapten diphenylcyclopropenone (DPC). The source of these receptors is a woman between 55 and 75 years old with alopecia areata. Some clones in this sample may be carry-over from other donors' samples. The CDR3 runs from the conserved cysteine through the conserved F or W. The D gene is left open where the match is weak. Size is stated for part of the rows, as once, few or many counts, or as a class when the clone is expanded.

V gene,D gene,clone size,J gene,CDR3 DNA,CDR3 protein
TRBV10-1,-,many,TRBJ2-2,TGCGCCAGCAGCACGGGACAGAACACCGGGGAGCTGTTTTTT,CASSTGQNTGELFF
TRBV6-6,-,many,TRBJ2-7,TGTGCCAGCAGAGAGGTCTACGAGCAGTACTTC,CASREVYEQYF
TRBV7-3,-,few,TRBJ1-5,TGTGCCAGCAGCTTAGCATCAGGGCAGCCCCAGCATTTT,CASSLASGQPQHF
TRBV30,TRBD1,few,TRBJ1-5,TGTGCCTGGAGTGCCCAGGGGGGGCAGCCCCAGCATTTT,CAWSAQGGQPQHF
TRBV19,-,few,TRBJ2-7,TGTGCCAGTAGTATAGGCCCCCCGGGACCCTCCTACGAGCAGTACTTC,CASSIGPPGPSYEQYF
TRBV7-3,TRBD2,few,TRBJ2-7,TGTGCCAGCAGCTTTGCAGCGGGGCTCACCTACGAGCAGTACTTC,CASSFAAGLTYEQYF
TRBV5-8,-,few,TRBJ2-1,TGTGCCAGCAGCCCACTCGGGACCGGCTACAATGAGCAGTTCTTC,CASSPLGTGYNEQFF
TRBV12-3/TRBV12-4,-,-,TRBJ1-1,TGTGCCAGCAGCCCCGTGGGCGAAGCTTTCTTT,CASSPVGEAFF
TRBV6-6,-,-,TRBJ1-1,TGTGCCAGCAGTTACTTTCCAGCGAACACTGAAGCTTTCTTT,CASSYFPANTEAFF
TRBV19,-,many,TRBJ2-7,TGTGCCAGTAGTATAGCCGTGGCCTACGAGCAGTACTTC,CASSIAVAYEQYF
TRBV12-3/TRBV12-4,TRBD2,many,TRBJ2-1,TGTGCCAGCAGTCCGGGACTAGCGGGGGGGCCTTGGTACAATGAGCAGTTCTTC,CASSPGLAGGPWYNEQFF
TRBV5-1,TRBD1,-,TRBJ2-1,TGCGCCAGCAGCTTGGAGGGGGCTCCCTACAATGAGCAGTTCTTC,CASSLEGAPYNEQFF
TRBV7-2,-,many,TRBJ2-1,TGTGCCAGCAGCCCAAAAGGGGGTGGCTACAATGAGCAGTTCTTC,CASSPKGGGYNEQFF
TRBV7-2,TRBD2,many,TRBJ2-2,TGTGCCAGCAGCTTAATGACTAGCGGGACCGGGGAGCTGTTTTTT,CASSLMTSGTGELFF
TRBV4-2,-,few,TRBJ1-2,TGTGCCAGCAGCCAAGAGGAGGCGCGGGGGCGTAGTGGCTACACCTTC,CASSQEEARGRSGYTF
TRBV29-1,TRBD2,-,TRBJ2-7,TGCAGCGTTGGCGGGGGGCACTACGAGCAGTACTTC,CSVGGGHYEQYF
TRBV29-1,-,-,TRBJ1-2,TGCAGCACGACGAAGACAAAACCAGATGGCTACACCTTC,CSTTKTKPDGYTF
TRBV5-1,TRBD1,many,TRBJ1-1,TGCGCCAGCAGCTTGTGGACAGGGCGAGCTTTCTTT,CASSLWTGRAFF
TRBV5-1,-,-,TRBJ2-1,TGCGCCAGCAGCTTACAGAACGGAGTAACCTACAATGAGCAGTTCTTC,CASSLQNGVTYNEQFF
TRBV11-2,-,many,TRBJ1-1,TGTGCCAGCAGCAAGGACGGGGGCGCTGGAAACACTGAAGCTTTCTTT,CASSKDGGAGNTEAFF
TRBV24-1,-,-,TRBJ2-7,TGTGCCACCAGTGACTACGCCCCAGTCAGTTCGAGGGGGTACTTC,CATSDYAPVSSRGYF
TRBV6-5,TRBD1,many,TRBJ2-7,TGTGCCAGCACCTCACCGGGACAGGGTTCGGGGGAGCAGTACTTC,CASTSPGQGSGEQYF
TRBV5-1,TRBD2,few,TRBJ2-1,TGCGCCAGCAGCTTGGCTAGCGGGGGCCCCTCCTACAATGAGCAGTTCTTC,CASSLASGGPSYNEQFF
TRBV5-6,TRBD1,many,TRBJ2-5,TGTGCCAGCAGCTACGGACAGGGGAATCAATTACAAGAGACCCAGTACTTC,CASSYGQGNQLQETQYF
TRBV18,TRBD1,few,TRBJ1-5,TGTGCCAGCTCTCCCCAAAACAGGGGCGGTCAGCCCCAGCATTTT,CASSPQNRGGQPQHF
TRBV5-1,TRBD2,many,TRBJ2-5,TGCGCCAGCAGACCTATCAGCGGGGGGGAGACCCAGTACTTC,CASRPISGGETQYF
TRBV5-6,-,-,TRBJ2-3,TGTGCCAGCAGCTTTTCAGGGATGTGGGCAGATACGCAGTATTTT,CASSFSGMWADTQYF
TRBV9,-,-,TRBJ2-7,TGTGCCAGCAGCGTACCCCATAGGACTCTCGCCCCTTACGAGCAGTACTTC,CASSVPHRTLAPYEQYF
TRBV11-1,-,-,TRBJ2-3,TGTGCCAGCAGCTTAGCGGTTTCGATCGGCACAGATACGCAGTATTTT,CASSLAVSIGTDTQYF
TRBV6-1,-,many,TRBJ1-2,TGTGCCACCCGAGGGACGACAGCTAACTATGGCTACACCTTC,CATRGTTANYGYTF
TRBV4-1,-,-,TRBJ2-7,TGCGCCAGCAGCCAAGATGTCGGGGCCGACGAGCAGTACTTC,CASSQDVGADEQYF
TRBV6-1,-,-,TRBJ2-7,TGTGCCAGCAGTAGCCGGGACGTGCACGAGCAGTACTTC,CASSSRDVHEQYF
TRBV7-8,-,-,TRBJ2-1,TGTGCCAGCAGCTTCTTCCGGGACCCCGGGGAATATGAGCAGTTCTTC,CASSFFRDPGEYEQFF
TRBV7-2,-,many,TRBJ1-2,TGTGCCAGCAGCTTAGGTTGGGGAGCTAACTATGGCTACACCTTC,CASSLGWGANYGYTF
TRBV20-1,-,-,TRBJ1-5,TGCAGTGCTAGAGGACCGCTTAATCAGCCCCAGCATTTT,CSARGPLNQPQHF
TRBV12-3/TRBV12-4,-,many,TRBJ1-5,TGTGCCAGCAGTTATAAGGACAGAAGCAATCAGCCCCAGCATTTT,CASSYKDRSNQPQHF
TRBV6-1,-,-,TRBJ2-6,TGTGCCAGCAGTGAGACAGGCTCTGGGGCCAACGTCCTGACTTTC,CASSETGSGANVLTF
TRBV20-1,-,few,TRBJ1-5,TGCAGTGCTAGAGATCCCAGAAATCAGCCCCAGCATTTT,CSARDPRNQPQHF
TRBV11-2,-,many,TRBJ2-3,TGTGCCAGCAGCCCGGGGCCGGATACGCAGTATTTT,CASSPGPDTQYF
TRBV11-2,TRBD1,-,TRBJ2-7,TGTGCCAGCAGCTATACCGACAGGGGCTACGAGCAGTACTTC,CASSYTDRGYEQYF
TRBV24-1,-,-,TRBJ2-1,TGTGCCACCAGTGAAGAGGGTTACAAAGAGCAGTTCTTC,CATSEEGYKEQFF
TRBV6-2/TRBV6-3,-,many,TRBJ2-3,TGTGCCAGCGGGCGGGGAACAGATACGCAGTATTTT,CASGRGTDTQYF
TRBV2,-,few,TRBJ1-3,TGTGCCAGCAGAAACGACAGTCTTGGGAGAAACACCATATATTTT,CASRNDSLGRNTIYF
TRBV6-5,-,many,TRBJ1-2,TGTGCCAGCAGTTCGGGAATTAAATACTATGGCTACACCTTC,CASSSGIKYYGYTF
TRBV2,TRBD2,many,TRBJ2-2,TGTGCCAGCAAGGGACTAGCGGGGGCCGGGGAGCTGTTTTTT,CASKGLAGAGELFF
TRBV20-1,TRBD2,few,TRBJ2-2,TGCAGTGCTAGTATAGCGGGGGGACAGATTTTCGGAAACACCGGGGAGCTGTTTTTT,CSASIAGGQIFGNTGELFF
TRBV12-3/TRBV12-4,TRBD1,-,TRBJ1-5,TGTGCCAGCAGTTTTACGACAGGGGGCGTTCAGCCCCAGCATTTT,CASSFTTGGVQPQHF
TRBV12-3/TRBV12-4,-,-,TRBJ1-1,TGTGCCAGCAGTTTGGGCTCGACAGGGAACACTGAAGCTTTCTTT,CASSLGSTGNTEAFF
TRBV7-9,-,many,TRBJ1-3,TGTGCCAGCAGCTTAGGGGGGTTCTCCGGAAACACCATATATTTT,CASSLGGFSGNTIYF
TRBV29-1,TRBD2,-,TRBJ2-5,TGCAGCGTCGATGCGGGACTAGAAGAGACCCAGTACTTC,CSVDAGLEETQYF
TRBV4-1,TRBD2,-,TRBJ2-5,TGCGCCAGCAGCCAAGAACCTAGCGGGGGGGCCGGGACCCAGTACTTC,CASSQEPSGGAGTQYF
TRBV18,TRBD1,many,TRBJ1-1,TGTGCCAGCTCACAGACAGGGGGCGTTACTGAAGCTTTCTTT,CASSQTGGVTEAFF
TRBV20-1,TRBD2,-,TRBJ2-3,TGCAGTGCCTCACCCTGGCGGGGGGGCAGGGATACGCAGTATTTT,CSASPWRGGRDTQYF
TRBV7-3,TRBD2,many,TRBJ2-1,TGTGCCAGCAGCCATACTAGCGGGGGGATCTACAATGAGCAGTTCTTC,CASSHTSGGIYNEQFF
TRBV7-8,TRBD2,many,TRBJ2-3,TGTGCCAGCAGCTATCTCTCGTGGGGGGGGTCAGATACGCAGTATTTT,CASSYLSWGGSDTQYF